The TCR beta chain described here comes from a study of T cell responses to AZD1222 COVID-19 vaccine. A remark on this clone: Its target is unknown.

Profiling relied on immunoSEQ multiplex PCR, and the TCRdb table lists in-frame clones only, not all of them. This sample carries 60,000 or so clones, approximately 80% of them seen once, and the ten largest clones take over 15%. The CDR3 length is 16 residues. V was cut by 0 bases and J by 3 bases, with 15 bases left in between. Per germline, CDR1 MNHEY and CDR2 SVGAGI. General study points: Vaccine-associated CD4 TCRs ranged over spike, dominating at 160-218 and 743-854. The sample set comprised mostly white British donors with more females, and clonal diversity was possibly underestimated.

This specimen consisted of peripheral blood, obtained on day 0 of AZD1222 vaccination. The clonotype originates from an adult in good health. The V gene is TRBV6-5, the J gene TRBJ2-7; D is uncertain. The CDR3 is CASSYSRPRLRYEQYF. The CDR3 DNA sequence: TGTGCCAGCAGTTACTCCCGCCCGAGACTTCGCTACGAGCAGTACTTC.